The entry below gives a single T cell receptor (beta chain) sequence along with its context. This specimen comes from a study of control samples from healthy donors and cancer patients. Data came from immunoSEQ multiplex PCR; TCRdb stores just in-frame clones and leaves some out. Among 150,000 to 200,000 clones listed, roughly 89% were seen once. Germline values: CDR1 SEHNR, CDR2 FQNEAQ (reference sequence). The CDR3 has 18 residues. V lost 5 bases, J lost 1 base, and 12 bases stayed unmatched. This TCR was sampled from a woman in her 30s in good health. The V gene is TRBV7-9, the J gene TRBJ2-3; TRBD1 aligns across 10 bases. Sequencing was performed on blood. This CDR3 reads CASSAGTGEWAGTDTQYF. The CDR3, as DNA: TGTGCCAGCAGCGCCGGGACAGGGGAGTGGGCCGGCACAGATACGCAGTATTTT.